Below, one T cell receptor beta chain is given with its context. The antigen is unknown. This sample was included in a study of CD8 T cells in Susac syndrome. Study findings and constraints: The study acknowledged a relatively small number of individuals in its TCR sequencing and HLA analysis.

RNA totalling 0.5 to 1 ug underwent reverse transcription with random hexamers. immunoSEQ multiplex PCR amplified TCR beta CDR3 across 54 Vbeta, 13 Jbeta. TCRdb re-analysed the immunoSEQ multiplex PCR reads in MiXCR, keeping a single row per CDR3 protein. This sample yields 180,000 or so distinct CDR3 sequences, of which around 94% are seen a single time; over 0.12% belongs to the top ten. Looked up from germline, CDR1 is DFQATT and CDR2 is SNEGSKA (reference sequence). CDR3 length equals 13 residues. The study sequenced TCR beta in blood CD8+ and CD4+ T cells. The sequencing sample was made of CD4+ T cells from PBMCs. The rearrangement joins TRBV20-1 to TRBJ1-2; 8 bases are a match to TRBD1. The receptor's source is a human donor in good health. The CDR3 reads CSADRGALYGYTF. The CDR3 coding sequence is TGCAGCGCAGACAGGGGAGCCCTCTATGGCTACACCTTC.